One and the same sample provided the 28 T cell receptor beta chains below, sequenced in a study of response to subunit inactivated influenza vaccine. TCRdb fed the RT-PCR reads into MiXCR, producing one record per CDR3 protein. Here the sample spans roughly 500,000 distinct CDR3 sequences, under 30% being singletons. These records were also assigned to another study, of T cells expressing NK-cell markers. That work states: TCR beta cDNA was generated via 5'RACE template switching incorporating UMIs.

Sample: CD4+ T cells sorted from PBMCs, taken 12 days after vaccination. The receptors were gathered from a man in his fifties or sixties who received an inactivated influenza vaccine.

This clonotype was counted only a few times. The V and J genes are TRBV5-1 and TRBJ2-1; D gene ambiguous. The germline CDR1 and CDR2 sequences are SGHRS and YFSETQ. The V end lost 0 bases, the J end lost 2 bases, and 6 bases lay between the germline ends. The CDR3 extends over 14 amino acids. CDR3 in amino acids: CASSLVGAYNEQFF. The CDR3 DNA is TGCGCCAGCAGCTTGGTAGGAGCCTACAATGAGCAGTTCTTC.

The CDR3 DNA reads TGCAGTGCCCCTCGGACTAGCGGGACCCCCCAAGAGACCCAGTACTTC. Amino acids: CSAPRTSGTPQETQYF. This chain connects TRBV20-1 to TRBJ2-5; 12 nucleotides line up with TRBD2. This CDR3 comprises 16 residues. Trimming at V came to 6 bases and at J to 1 base, leaving 9 bases not matched to a gene. Germline CDR1 reads DFQATT; CDR2 reads SNEGSKA (reference sequence).

The chain recombines TRBV10-3 with TRBJ2-1, with D unresolved. Per the germline V gene, CDR1 is ENHRY and CDR2 is SYGVKD. The V and J ends lost 3 bases and 7 bases respectively, with 13 bases between them. The CDR3 consists of 14 residues. The CDR3 DNA reads as TGTGCCATCAGTGAAGGGCTTCGGCAGAATGAGCAGTTCTTC. It yields the protein CAISEGLRQNEQFF.

This chain uses TRBV28 with TRBJ2-5, with D possibly matching TRBD2 (6 bases). CDR1 and CDR2 from the germline V gene are MDHEN and SYDVKM. The CDR3 is 16 residues long. Trimming pared 4 bases from V and 1 base from J, leaving 16 bases between. CDR3: CASSSRSGLPQETQYF. The CDR3 DNA is TGTGCCAGCAGTTCCAGATCGGGACTCCCCCAAGAGACCCAGTACTTC.

The chain has TRBV5-1 and TRBJ2-2; TRBD1 might be the D (6 bases). CDR1 is SGHRS and CDR2 is YFSETQ in the germline V gene. The CDR3 totals 16 residues. The V and J ends lost 7 bases and 0 bases respectively, with 16 bases between them. This CDR3 reads CASFTGPSSNTGELFF. The DNA for the CDR3 is TGCGCCAGCTTCACAGGGCCGTCCTCGAACACCGGGGAGCTGTTTTTT.

The V call is TRBV25-1, the J call TRBJ1-2; TRBD1 matches 7 bases. The CDR3 runs 13 residues. CDR1 and CDR2 (germline): MGHDK, SYGVNS. Trimming took 1 base from V and 7 from J; bases not matched to a gene: 3. This CDR3 is CASSELTGIGYTF. The CDR3 region has the DNA TGTGCCAGCAGTGAATTGACAGGGATTGGCTACACCTTC.

This chain links TRBV20-1 with TRBJ2-7; D remains ambiguous. V was trimmed by 4 bases and J by 0 bases, leaving 10 bases between them. The CDR3 has 13 amino acids. Germline CDR1 and CDR2: DFQATT and SNEGSKA (reference sequence). The CDR3 nucleotides read TGCAGTGCTAAGATAAGCAGCTCCTACGAGCAGTACTTC. Its translation: CSAKISSSYEQYF.

This sequence joins TRBV25-1 and TRBJ1-1, with 7 bases fitting TRBD1. Germline CDR1 is MGHDK and CDR2 is SYGVNS. CDR3 length equals 13 residues. V dropped 8 bases and J dropped 3; count of bases not matched to a gene: 6. The CDR3 DNA reads as TGTGCCAGCTCAAGGGACAGATACACTGAAGCTTTCTTT. Translating gives CASSRDRYTEAFF. Using reference TRBV25-1 and TRBJ1-1 for the parts outside the CDR3, the full variable domain is EADIYQTPRYLVIGTGKKITLECSQTMGHDKMYWYQQDPGMELHLIHYSYGVNSTEKGDLSSESTVSRIRTEHFPLTLESARPSHTSQYLCASSRDRYTEAFFGQGTRLTVV.

This clonotype was seen more than once but under ten times. The chain recombines TRBV7-9 with TRBJ2-3, with TRBD2 matching over 10 bases. The germline V gene has CDR1 SEHNR and CDR2 FQNEAQ (reference sequence). The CDR3 is 16 amino acids. V dropped 2 bases and J dropped 0; count of bases not matched to a gene: 2. CDR3 nucleotide sequence: TGTGCCAGCAGCTTACAGCGGGGGGGAAGCACAGATACGCAGTATTTT. Encoded protein: CASSLQRGGSTDTQYF.

The chain carries TRBV20-1 and TRBJ2-1; 12 nucleotides align to TRBD2. The J segment lost 8 bases and the V segment lost 3 bases, leaving 5 bases of the junction unmatched. Germline V gene lookup returns CDR1 DFQATT and CDR2 SNEGSKA (reference sequence). This CDR3 is 14 amino acids long. The CDR3 coding sequence is TGCAGTGCTAGGCGACTAGCGGGAGTTTATGAGCAGTTCTTC. The encoded protein is CSARRLAGVYEQFF.

The chain uses TRBV21-1 and TRBJ2-3; the tabulated D call, TRBD1, remains unverified against the DNA. TRBV21-1 is a recognized pseudogene. The CDR3 length is 14 residues. CDR3 residues: CASSKEQGSDTQYF. The CDR3 DNA sequence: TGTGCCAGCAGCAAAGAACAGGGGTCAGATACGCAGTATTTT.

On this clonotype: With a much larger clone just one base away, this may be a read error. This chain's CDR3 is CASSPRTGRAGSPLYF. The CDR3 coding sequence is TGTGCCAGCAGTCCCCGGACAGGGCGGGCGGGTTCACCCCTCTACTTT. The chain carries TRBV28 and TRBJ1-6, with 8 bases identical to TRBD1. Germline lookup yields CDR1 MDHEN and CDR2 SYDVKM. The CDR3 sequence is 16 residues long. Complete variable domain (other parts from reference TRBV28 and TRBJ1-6): DVKVTQSSRYLVKRTGEKVFLECVQDMDHENMFWYRQDPGLGLRLIYFSYDVKMKEKGDIPEGYSVSREKKERFSLILESASTNQTSMYLCASSPRTGRAGSPLYFGNGTRLTVT.

The chain links TRBV11-2 to TRBJ2-3; D is unresolved. Trimming left V 2 bases short and J 7 bases short, with 7 bases between. The CDR3 spans 12 residues. The germline gives CDR1 SGHAT, CDR2 FQNNGV. The CDR3 bases are TGTGCCAGCAGCTTAATGCCGAATACGCAGTATTTT. This translates into CASSLMPNTQYF.

V usage is TRBV20-1 and J usage is TRBJ2-1, with D unresolved. The CDR3 is made up of 14 amino acids. Germline V gene data show CDR1 as DFQATT and CDR2 as SNEGSKA (reference sequence). Trimming shortened V by 3 bases and J by 5 bases, and 14 bases separated the two germline ends. CDR3 residues: CSARVGASHNEQFF. In DNA form, the CDR3 reads TGCAGTGCTAGGGTTGGAGCCTCTCACAATGAGCAGTTCTTC.

This clonotype occurred a few times. J is TRBJ2-3 and V is TRBV12-3 or TRBV12-4, with 9 bases that match TRBD2. The CDR3 length is 14 residues. V lost 6 bases and J lost 3; bases outside the gene matches: 4. The CDR3 region is CASRNSGRTDTQYF. CDR3 nucleotides: TGTGCCAGCAGGAATAGCGGGAGAACAGATACGCAGTATTTT.

The chain carries TRBV5-1 and TRBJ1-2; possible D gene TRBD1, 6 bases. CDR1 is SGHRS, CDR2 YFSETQ, per germline. The V and J ends lost 4 bases and 4 bases respectively, with 20 bases between them. The CDR3 is made up of 16 amino acids. CDR3 nucleotide sequence: TGCGCCAGCAGCGTGTCACCTAACAGGGTCAGCTATGGCTACACCTTC. As protein: CASSVSPNRVSYGYTF.

This clonotype was counted ten times or more. The V and J genes are TRBV28 and TRBJ2-1; perhaps TRBD2 as D (5 bases). Germline loops: CDR1 MDHEN, CDR2 SYDVKM. The ends were cut back, 7 bases at V and 8 bases at J, with 15 bases in the middle. The CDR3 length is 13 residues. The CDR3 DNA reads TGTGCCAGCACTCTCGTTGGAGGCTATGAGCAGTTCTTC. This gives the protein CASTLVGGYEQFF. Full variable domain (missing parts from reference TRBV28 and TRBJ2-1): DVKVTQSSRYLVKRTGEKVFLECVQDMDHENMFWYRQDPGLGLRLIYFSYDVKMKEKGDIPEGYSVSREKKERFSLILESASTNQTSMYLCASTLVGGYEQFFGPGTRLTVL.

The chain carries TRBV6-2 or TRBV6-3 and TRBJ2-1; D not resolved. The CDR3 length is 17 residues. The V end was cut by 3 bases, the J end by 0 bases, with 15 bases between. Germline V lookup: CDR1 MNHEY, CDR2 SVGEGT. CDR3 residues: CASSYPHWFSSYNEQFF. For the CDR3, the DNA is TGTGCCAGCAGTTATCCCCACTGGTTCAGCTCCTACAATGAGCAGTTCTTC.

The gene calls are TRBV29-1 and TRBJ2-3; no clear D. Trimming removed 3 bases at V and 2 bases at J, with 15 bases between. This CDR3 spans 15 amino acids. CDR1 is SQVTM and CDR2 is ANQGSEA in the germline V gene. The CDR3 nucleotides read TGCAGCGTTGATTTTGGGCTCCGACTCACAGATACGCAGTATTTT. It codes for CSVDFGLRLTDTQYF.

This clonotype was counted ten times or more. The chain has TRBV29-1 and TRBJ1-1; D remains unclear. This CDR3 spans 12 amino acids. Germline values: CDR1 SQVTM, CDR2 ANQGSEA. Trimming took off 5 bases at V and 5 bases at J, with 12 bases between the two ends. The CDR3 region has the DNA TGCAGCGTTTTTTATAGGGAGACTGAAGCTTTCTTT. It codes for CSVFYRETEAFF.

The chain links TRBV28 to TRBJ2-7; TRBD1 aligns across 7 bases. After removal of 7 bases from V and 3 bases from J, the junction contained 3 bases not matched to a gene. Germline assignment: CDR1 MDHEN and CDR2 SYDVKM. The CDR3 has 12 residues. In nucleotides, the CDR3 is TGTGCCAGCACCCAGGGGGACTACGAGCAGTACTTC. It translates to CASTQGDYEQYF.

V is TRBV20-1 and J is TRBJ2-7, with D tentatively TRBD2 (6 bases). The CDR3 sequence is 14 residues long. The V and J ends lost 1 base and 0 bases respectively, with 10 bases between them. CDR1 and CDR2 (germline): DFQATT, SNEGSKA (reference sequence). CDR3 sequence (DNA): TGCAGTGCTAGAGCGGGGGTGAACTCCTACGAGCAGTACTTC. Its translation: CSARAGVNSYEQYF.

V gene TRBV7-2 combines with J gene TRBJ2-3; tentatively, D is TRBD2 (5 bases). V shed 2 bases and J shed 1 base, with 13 bases lying between them. The CDR3 is 16 amino acids. CDR1 and CDR2 from the germline V gene are SGHTA and FQGNSA. DNA for the CDR3: TGTGCCAGCAGCTTAAGGGCAACCGGGGGCACAGATACGCAGTATTTT. Translated: CASSLRATGGTDTQYF. The entire variable domain, with the rest obtained from reference TRBV7-2 and TRBJ2-3, is as follows: GAGVSQSPSNKVTEKGKDVELRCDPISGHTALYWYRQSLGQGLEFLIYFQGNSAPDKSGLPSDRFSAERTGGSVSTLTIQRTQQEDSAVYLCASSLRATGGTDTQYFGPGTRLTVL.

This chain links TRBV12-3 or TRBV12-4 with TRBJ2-5; 8 bases agree with TRBD2. V was pared by 6 bases and J by 5 bases, with 8 bases of the junction left unmatched. CDR3 length equals 14 residues. CDR3 region: CASRGTRGDETQYF. CDR3 sequence (DNA): TGTGCCAGCAGGGGGACTAGAGGTGACGAGACCCAGTACTTC.

This clonotype has at least ten counts. The genes are TRBV20-1 and TRBJ1-1; the D is unclear. The CDR3 extends over 13 amino acids. Trimming removed 5 bases from V and 7 bases from J, with 17 bases in between. Per the germline V gene, CDR1 is DFQATT and CDR2 is SNEGSKA (reference sequence). DNA of the CDR3: TGCAGTGCTCCGTTTCAGTACACCGGTGAAGCTTTCTTT. Translation: CSAPFQYTGEAFF.

This clonotype was recorded a few times. This chain uses TRBV12-3 or TRBV12-4 with TRBJ2-3; 8 bases are a match to TRBD1. The CDR3 sequence is 17 residues long. Germline trimming cut 5 bases from V and 6 bases from J; bases unmatched to any gene: 16. The CDR3 DNA reads TGTGCCAGCAGTCCGCCCTATTGGGGGACAGGAGGGGATACGCAGTATTTT. Translation: CASSPPYWGTGGDTQYF.

This clonotype was counted only a few times. The rearrangement uses TRBV5-5 and TRBJ2-7, with 11 bases aligning to TRBD1. V was clipped by 4 bases and J by 7 bases; unmatched bases: 7. This CDR3 spans 14 amino acids. Germline V lookup: CDR1 SGHKS, CDR2 YYEKEE (reference sequence). The CDR3 spells CASSRTGGAGEQYF. CDR3 nucleotides: TGTGCCAGCAGCAGGACAGGGGGCGCGGGGGAGCAGTACTTC.

The genes are TRBV3-1 and TRBJ2-4, with no clear D. This CDR3 spans 15 amino acids. V was shortened by 0 bases and J by 0 bases, with 6 bases between the two germline ends. Per the germline V gene, CDR1 is LGHDT and CDR2 is YNNKEL (reference sequence). CDR3 region: CASSQEILAKNIQYF. The CDR3 bases are TGTGCCAGCAGCCAAGAAATTTTAGCCAAAAACATTCAGTACTTC.